The rows below give T cell receptor beta chains drawn from one sample of a study of blood T cell repertoires in COVID-19. The method was immunoSEQ multiplex PCR; TCRdb's version includes in-frame clones alone and lacks a portion of them. The sample lists under 40,000 clones, about nine tenths occurring once. The sequenced sample consisted of peripheral blood. The source of these receptors is an elderly man with active COVID-19. Each CDR3 is given with its conserved first and last residue. A D gene is named only where the DNA matches it firmly. Size tells how often a clone was seen (once, few, many) or the class of an expanded clone, and some rows leave it out.

CDR3 protein	CDR3 DNA	D gene	J gene	V gene	clone size
CASSLDRGEYSPLHF	TGTGCCAGCTCATTGGACAGGGGCGAGTATTCACCCCTCCACTTT	TRBD1	TRBJ1-6	TRBV18	once
CASRGGRGGNQPQHF	TGTGCTAGCAGAGGGGGGAGGGGTGGCAATCAGCCCCAGCATTTT	NA	TRBJ1-5	TRBV28	NA
CASSLNLAGPDTQYF	TGCGCCAGCAGCTTGAATCTAGCGGGACCAGATACGCAGTATTTT	TRBD2	TRBJ2-3	TRBV5-1	NA
CASSYRQGNQPQHF	TGTGCCAGCAGTTATAGACAGGGTAACCAGCCCCAGCATTTT	TRBD1	TRBJ1-5	TRBV6-5	NA
CASSLAVGVYEQYF	TGTGCCAGCAGCTTAGCGGTGGGCGTCTACGAGCAGTACTTC	NA	TRBJ2-7	TRBV7-2	NA
CASGSTSGKGTYEQYF	TGTGCTAGTGGCTCGACTAGCGGGAAAGGGACCTACGAGCAGTACTTC	TRBD2	TRBJ2-7	TRBV12-5	NA
CASSATVGFTDTQYF	TGTGCCAGTAGTGCAACAGTTGGGTTCACAGATACGCAGTATTTT	NA	TRBJ2-3	TRBV19	NA
CASSLTSGGYNEQFF	TGTGCCAGCAGCTTAACTAGCGGGGGGTACAATGAGCAGTTCTTC	TRBD2	TRBJ2-1	TRBV7-6	NA
CASSLQGYEQYF	TGTGCCAGCAGCTTACAGGGATACGAGCAGTACTTC	NA	TRBJ2-7	TRBV7-8	NA
CASTQTPGQNTGELFF	TGCGCCAGCACACAAACCCCGGGACAGAACACCGGGGAGCTGTTTTTT	NA	TRBJ2-2	TRBV5-1	NA
CASRGGQGLLETQYF	TGTGCCAGCCGGGGTGGACAGGGGCTCCTAGAGACCCAGTACTTC	TRBD1	TRBJ2-5	TRBV25-1	NA
CASSQDQGGVKRGELFF	TGCGCCAGCAGCCAAGATCAAGGGGGCGTAAAGAGAGGGGAGCTGTTTTTT	TRBD1	TRBJ2-2	TRBV4-1	NA
CSVAANQETQYF	TGCAGCGTTGCAGCGAACCAAGAGACCCAGTACTTC	NA	TRBJ2-5	TRBV29-1	NA
CASSEEVTVEKLFF	TGTGCCAGCAGTGAAGAGGTAACAGTCGAAAAACTGTTTTTT	NA	TRBJ1-4	TRBV2	NA
CASSFGQVTNEKLFF	TGTGCCAGCAGCTTCGGACAGGTAACTAATGAAAAACTGTTTTTT	TRBD1	TRBJ1-4	TRBV7-2	NA
CASTDSPYEQYF	TGTGCCAGCACGGACAGTCCCTACGAGCAGTACTTC	NA	TRBJ2-7	TRBV6-6	NA
CASSETRADTEAFF	TGTGCCAGCAGTGAAACCAGGGCGGACACTGAAGCTTTCTTT	NA	TRBJ1-1	TRBV2	NA
CASKVDRGLYEQYF	TGTGCCAGCAAGGTGGACAGGGGTCTCTACGAGCAGTACTTC	TRBD1	TRBJ2-7	TRBV28	NA
CASSAGGASSNQPQHF	TGTGCCAGCAGCGCGGGGGGGGCGTCGAGCAATCAGCCCCAGCATTTT	NA	TRBJ1-5	TRBV9	NA